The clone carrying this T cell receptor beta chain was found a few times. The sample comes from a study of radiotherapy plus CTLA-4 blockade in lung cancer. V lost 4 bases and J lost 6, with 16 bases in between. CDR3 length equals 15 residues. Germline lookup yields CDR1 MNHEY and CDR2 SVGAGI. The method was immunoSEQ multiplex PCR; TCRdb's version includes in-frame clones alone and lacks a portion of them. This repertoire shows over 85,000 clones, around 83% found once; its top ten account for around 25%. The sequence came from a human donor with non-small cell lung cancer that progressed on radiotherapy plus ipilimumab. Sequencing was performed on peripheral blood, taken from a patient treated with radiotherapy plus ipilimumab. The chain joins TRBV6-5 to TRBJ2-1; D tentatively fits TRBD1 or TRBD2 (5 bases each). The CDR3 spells CASSLGDPYSNEQFF. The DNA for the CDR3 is TGTGCCAGCAGTTTGGGGGACCCGTACTCCAATGAGCAGTTCTTC.